Following are 21 T cell receptor beta chains from one sample sequenced in a study of radiation and T cells in renal cell carcinoma. The method was immunoSEQ multiplex PCR; TCRdb's version includes in-frame clones alone and lacks a portion of them. The sample carries around 16,000 clones, around 60% recorded once. As to treatment: treatment-naive control, cytoreductive nephrectomy. The sequencing used tumor tissue, collected from a patient whose treatment was nephrectomy without radiotherapy. The receptors shown here come from a man in his fifties with renal cell carcinoma.

This clone turned up a few times. The V gene is TRBV5-8, the J gene TRBJ1-2, with unresolved D. V lost 0 bases and J lost 1, with 16 bases in between. Germline CDR1 reads SGHTS; CDR2 reads YDEGEE. The CDR3 contains 17 residues. CDR3 nucleotides: TGTGCCAGCAGCTTGGGGACGGCGCGAAAACTTAACTATGGCTACACCTTC. It is translated as CASSLGTARKLNYGYTF.

The V gene is TRBV6-5, the J gene TRBJ2-4; tentatively, D is TRBD2 (5 bases). V was clipped by 4 bases and J by 6 bases, with 10 bases between them. CDR1 and CDR2 from the germline V gene are MNHEY and SVGAGI. This CDR3 spans 13 amino acids. The chain's CDR3 is CASSSGAGNIQYF. The CDR3 DNA sequence: TGTGCCAGCAGTTCCGGCGCGGGAAACATTCAGTACTTC.

With respect to this clone: One end of the junction varies from germline; a read error may be responsible. The chain couples TRBV15 to TRBJ1-2; a weak D match, TRBD1 (6 bases). CDR3 length: 14 residues. Germline values: CDR1 LNHNV, CDR2 YYDKDF (reference sequence). CDR3 sequence: CATSRDRTAYGYTF. Written as DNA, the CDR3 is TGTGCCACCAGCCGAGACAGGACAGCCTATGGCTACACCTTC.

Here the CDR3 DNA reads TGTGCCAGCAGTTTATCCGCAGGGGGAAGGGGCAATCAGCCCCAGCATTTT. This codes for CASSLSAGGRGNQPQHF. The chain joins TRBV27 to TRBJ1-5; 7 bases are shared with TRBD1. CDR1 is MNHEY and CDR2 is SMNVEV in the germline V gene (reference sequence). The CDR3 totals 17 residues. V lost 0 bases to trimming and J lost 2 bases; unmatched junction nucleotides: 7.

This rearrangement joins TRBV27 to TRBJ2-3; no clear D. The CDR3 length is 14 residues. Germline lookup yields CDR1 MNHEY and CDR2 SMNVEV (reference sequence). V shed 1 base and J shed 0 bases, with 5 bases lying between them. CDR3 region: CASSLFGSTDTQYF. The CDR3 DNA reads TGTGCCAGCAGTTTATTCGGCAGCACAGATACGCAGTATTTT.

The chain has TRBV29-1 and TRBJ2-2; D not resolved. This CDR3 region has 14 residues. Deletions cut 7 bases from V and 2 bases from J, with 14 bases between. From germline, CDR1 is SQVTM and CDR2 ANQGSEA. CDR3 residues: CSAKRAINTGELFF. In DNA, the CDR3 is TGCAGCGCGAAACGGGCTATAAACACCGGGGAGCTGTTTTTT.

In its sample, this clone was seen a few times. The rearrangement joins TRBV28 to TRBJ2-1; 8 bases align to TRBD1. The germline gives CDR1 MDHEN, CDR2 SYDVKM. Trimming cost V 1 base and J 4 bases; bases outside gene matches: 6. The CDR3 totals 16 residues. This CDR3 reads CASSLSGQGEYNEQFF. CDR3 DNA sequence: TGTGCCAGCAGTTTATCCGGACAGGGCGAATACAATGAGCAGTTCTTC.

The chain couples TRBV10-1 to TRBJ1-1; D may be TRBD1 (5 bases). Germline-derived CDR1 and CDR2 are WNHNN and SYGVQD (reference sequence). V was clipped by 3 bases and J by 1 base, with 15 bases between them. This CDR3 region has 16 residues. CDR3 amino acids: CASSDNPQVWNTEAFF. CDR3 DNA: TGCGCCAGCAGTGACAACCCACAGGTCTGGAACACTGAAGCTTTCTTT.

The V call is TRBV28, the J call TRBJ1-1; TRBD1 aligns across 10 bases. Germline V gives CDR1 MDHEN, CDR2 SYDVKM. CDR3 length equals 18 residues. V shed 8 bases and J 1 base; nucleotides not matched to a gene: 16. In DNA form, the CDR3 reads TGTGCCAGCCCACCTACTCCGGGGACAGGGGAAACGAACACTGAAGCTTTCTTT. Translated, it gives CASPPTPGTGETNTEAFF. Full variable domain (rest looked up from reference TRBV28 and TRBJ1-1): DVKVTQSSRYLVKRTGEKVFLECVQDMDHENMFWYRQDPGLGLRLIYFSYDVKMKEKGDIPEGYSVSREKKERFSLILESASTNQTSMYLCASPPTPGTGETNTEAFFGQGTRLTVV.

This chain joins TRBV18 and TRBJ2-2; 7 bases align to TRBD1. Germline V CDR1 and CDR2: KGHSH, LQKENI. There are 15 residues in the CDR3. V lost 3 bases and J lost 2; bases outside the gene matches: 3. The CDR3: CASSPDRVNTGELFF. CDR3 DNA: TGTGCCAGCTCACCCGACAGGGTTAACACCGGGGAGCTGTTTTTT.

The chain recombines TRBV5-5 with TRBJ1-5; D is undetermined. V was trimmed by 0 bases and J by 1 base, leaving 11 bases between them. The V gene's germline CDR1 is SGHKS and CDR2 YYEKEE (reference sequence). This CDR3 comprises 16 residues. The CDR3: CASSLGGTGSNQPQHF. In DNA form, the CDR3 reads TGTGCCAGCAGCTTGGGGGGAACGGGGAGCAATCAGCCCCAGCATTTT.

This clone occurred a few times. This chain joins TRBV7-9 and TRBJ1-1; D remains unclear. The length of the CDR3 is 12 residues. V was trimmed by 3 bases and J by 5 bases, leaving 7 bases between them. CDR1 is SEHNR, CDR2 FQNEAQ, per germline (reference sequence). The CDR3 nucleotides are TGTGCCAGCAGCTTCGCCGGGACTGAAGCTTTCTTT. Translating gives CASSFAGTEAFF.

The genes are TRBV2 and TRBJ1-1; 12 bases align to TRBD1. The CDR3 runs 16 residues. Germline-derived CDR1 and CDR2 are SNHLY and FYNNEI. Unmatched junction bases numbered 9, after V lost 6 bases and J lost 4 bases. CDR3 sequence reads: CASRSGTGGAGTEAFF. The DNA of the CDR3 is TGTGCCAGCAGGTCCGGGACAGGGGGCGCGGGCACTGAAGCTTTCTTT.

The chain has TRBV15 and TRBJ2-5; D uncertain. The ends were cut back, 3 bases at V and 2 bases at J, with 13 bases in the middle. Germline V gene data show CDR1 as LNHNV and CDR2 as YYDKDF (reference sequence). This CDR3 spans 15 amino acids. The CDR3 loop reads CATSRAQRAQETQYF. In nucleotides, the CDR3 is TGTGCCACCAGCAGGGCACAGAGAGCTCAAGAGACCCAGTACTTC.

The rearrangement joins TRBV6-1 to TRBJ2-1; 8 positions agree with TRBD1. There are 15 residues in the CDR3. Trimming took 3 bases from V and 11 from J; bases not matched to a gene: 12. Germline V gene lookup returns CDR1 MNHNS and CDR2 SASEGT. The CDR3 sequence: CASSDRQGLVPKQFF. In DNA, the CDR3 is TGTGCCAGCAGTGACCGACAGGGGTTGGTCCCTAAGCAGTTCTTC.

The V and J genes are TRBV15 and TRBJ2-3; TRBD2 matches at 7 bases. Per germline, CDR1 LNHNV and CDR2 YYDKDF (reference sequence). This CDR3 comprises 15 residues. The ends lost 0 bases at V and 0 bases at J; junction bases unmatched: 0. CDR3 bases: TGTGCCACCAGCAGAGATAGCGGGAGCACAGATACGCAGTATTTT. The encoded protein is CATSRDSGSTDTQYF.

The chain carries TRBV9 and TRBJ2-2; 9 bases agree with TRBD2. The CDR3 spans 16 residues. The V segment lost 0 bases and the J segment 3 bases; nucleotides outside the gene matches: 3. Germline loops: CDR1 SGDLS, CDR2 YYNGEE. CDR3 loop: CASSVGAGGDTGELFF. The CDR3, as DNA: TGTGCCAGCAGCGTAGGAGCGGGGGGAGACACCGGGGAGCTGTTTTTT. Full variable domain (rest looked up from reference TRBV9 and TRBJ2-2): DSGVTQTPKHLITATGQRVTLRCSPRSGDLSVYWYQQSLDQGLQFLIQYYNGEERAKGNILERFSAQQFPDLHSELNLSSLELGDSALYFCASSVGAGGDTGELFFGEGSRLTVL.

The chain carries TRBV5-4 and TRBJ1-1; no clear D. Looked up from germline, CDR1 is SGHNT and CDR2 is YYREEE (reference sequence). Trimming took off 7 bases at V and 7 bases at J, with 11 bases between the two ends. This CDR3 region has 11 residues. The CDR3 DNA sequence: TGTGCCAGCTGGGCAGGCAGTGAAGCTTTCTTT. Translation gives CASWAGSEAFF.

This clone showed up just a few times. The V and J genes are TRBV9 and TRBJ1-2; 8 bases agree with TRBD1. Germline loops: CDR1 SGDLS, CDR2 YYNGEE. CDR3 length: 15 residues. The ends lost 2 bases at V and 4 bases at J; junction bases unmatched: 7. CDR3 nucleotides: TGTGCCAGCAGCGTCGGGACAGGCCGGGGCTATGGCTACACCTTC. Encoded protein: CASSVGTGRGYGYTF.

This clone was seen more than once but under ten times. The J gene is TRBJ2-7, the V gene TRBV27; the D is unclear. This CDR3 is 15 amino acids long. V was pared by 2 bases and J by 0 bases, with 11 bases between. Germline CDR1 and CDR2: MNHEY and SMNVEV (reference sequence). CDR3 in DNA: TGTGCCAGCAGTTTAATCTGGGATCCCTCCTACGAGCAGTACTTC. Its protein is CASSLIWDPSYEQYF.

The J gene is TRBJ2-2, the V gene TRBV7-9; possibly TRBD1 or TRBD2 for D (5 bases each). This CDR3 is 14 amino acids long. Germline V lookup: CDR1 SEHNR, CDR2 FQNEAQ (reference sequence). The V end lost 10 bases, the J end lost 4 bases, and 16 bases lay between the germline ends. In DNA, the CDR3 is TGTGCCACCCATGGGGGTGTAGCCACCGGGGAGCTGTTTTTT. This encodes CATHGGVATGELFF.